These 25 T cell receptor beta chains were all obtained from the same sample, sequenced in a study of radiotherapy plus CTLA-4 blockade in lung cancer. The protocol was immunoSEQ multiplex PCR, while the TCRdb copy is restricted to in-frame clones and leaves out a portion. This table holds around 72,000 clones, more than 75% found once. The sample here was peripheral blood, taken from a patient treated with radiotherapy plus ipilimumab. These receptors came from a human donor with non-small cell lung cancer who had a complete response to radiotherapy plus ipilimumab.

V is TRBV18 and J is TRBJ2-5; unclear D gene. The V and J ends lost 3 bases and 1 base respectively, with 12 bases between them. This CDR3 has 15 amino acids. The V gene's germline CDR1 is KGHSH and CDR2 LQKENI. The CDR3 bases are TGTGCCAGCTCACCTGCTCACGGCCCCCAAGAGACCCAGTACTTC. This encodes CASSPAHGPQETQYF.

V gene TRBV9 combines with J gene TRBJ2-7; D might be TRBD2 (6 bases). The germline gives CDR1 SGDLS, CDR2 YYNGEE. Trimming removed 0 bases from V and 0 bases from J, with 16 bases in between. The CDR3 loop spans 17 amino acids. This CDR3 is CASSVECRWGDSYEQYV. CDR3 sequence (DNA): TGTGCCAGCAGCGTAGAGTGTCGGTGGGGGGACTCCTACGAGCAGTACGTC.

The gene calls are TRBV11-3 and TRBJ1-1; D might be TRBD1 (5 bases). V was shortened by 3 bases and J by 2 bases, with 10 bases between the two germline ends. Looked up from germline, CDR1 is SGHNT and CDR2 is YENEEA. The CDR3 spans 14 residues. CDR3 nucleotides: TGTGCCAGCAGCTTTCGGGGGGGAAACACTGAAGCTTTCTTT. Protein: CASSFRGGNTEAFF.

This chain connects TRBV7-9 to TRBJ1-1; 7 bases are a match to TRBD1. The trim removed 5 bases at V and 0 bases at J, leaving 9 bases unmatched. This CDR3 is 16 amino acids long. Germline lookup yields CDR1 SEHNR and CDR2 FQNEAQ (reference sequence). The CDR3 DNA reads TGTGCCAGCAGCCCGCGACAGGGTCGGATGAACACTGAAGCTTTCTTT. Protein: CASSPRQGRMNTEAFF. The full variable domain, completed using reference TRBV7-9 and TRBJ1-1, is DTGVSQNPRHKITKRGQNVTFRCDPISEHNRLYWYRQTLGQGPEFLTYFQNEAQLEKSRLLSDRFSAERPKGSFSTLEIQRTEQGDSAMYLCASSPRQGRMNTEAFFGQGTRLTVV.

The J gene is TRBJ1-3, the V gene TRBV9; 7 bases map to TRBD1. Germline values: CDR1 SGDLS, CDR2 YYNGEE. The CDR3 consists of 15 residues. V lost 0 bases to trimming and J lost 4 bases; unmatched junction nucleotides: 4. CDR3 amino acids: CASSVGGQIGNTIYF. CDR3 DNA sequence: TGTGCCAGCAGCGTAGGGGGACAGATAGGAAACACCATATATTTT.

CDR3 in DNA: TGCGCCAGCAGTGAGGGAGGGGTGGGAGATACGCAGTATTTT. Protein sequence: CASSEGGVGDTQYF. The chain combines TRBV10-1 with TRBJ2-3; a possible D gene is TRBD2 (6 bases). CDR3 size: 14 residues. Trimming removed 2 bases from V and 5 bases from J, with 11 bases in between. The germline V gene has CDR1 WNHNN and CDR2 SYGVQD (reference sequence).

The rearrangement links TRBV18 to TRBJ1-5, with D perhaps matching TRBD1 (6 bases). V lost 2 bases and J lost 6, with 14 bases in between. The germline V gene encodes CDR1 KGHSH and CDR2 LQKENI. The CDR3 runs to 15 residues. The DNA of the CDR3 is TGTGCCAGCTCACCAGGGACGGGGGGCAGTCAGCCCCAGCATTTT. This encodes CASSPGTGGSQPQHF.

The rearrangement links TRBV19 to TRBJ1-4, with D perhaps matching TRBD1 (6 bases). The CDR3 totals 15 residues. Germline loops: CDR1 LNHDA, CDR2 SQIVND (reference sequence). V was trimmed by 3 bases and J by 5 bases, leaving 13 bases between them. Here the CDR3 DNA reads TGTGCCAGTAGTATCTCTTCCGGGGGCAATGAAAAACTGTTTTTT. Residues: CASSISSGGNEKLFF.

This clone was found a few times. The gene calls are TRBV28 and TRBJ1-4; possible D gene TRBD1, 5 bases. V lost 6 bases and J lost 0, with 11 bases in between. Germline V CDR1 and CDR2: MDHEN, SYDVKM. The CDR3 length is 15 residues. CDR3 protein: CASSGGPATNEKLFF. DNA for the CDR3: TGTGCCAGCAGCGGGGGACCCGCAACTAATGAAAAACTGTTTTTT.

The J gene is TRBJ2-7, the V gene TRBV2; D unclear. This CDR3 is built from 11 residues. The germline gives CDR1 SNHLY, CDR2 FYNNEI. Trimming removed 6 bases at V and 7 bases at J, with 10 bases between. The CDR3 protein is CASSLETEQYF. CDR3 DNA sequence: TGTGCCAGCAGCCTTGAAACTGAGCAGTACTTC.

This rearrangement joins TRBV7-9 to TRBJ2-1, with TRBD2 identical over 12 bases. This CDR3 is built from 15 residues. The trim removed 5 bases at V and 4 bases at J, leaving 3 bases unmatched. Germline V gives CDR1 SEHNR, CDR2 FQNEAQ (reference sequence). The CDR3 DNA reads TGTGCCAGCAGCGGCGGACTAGCGGGATACAATGAGCAGTTCTTC. This gives the protein CASSGGLAGYNEQFF.

This clone was counted ten times or more. The rearrangement uses TRBV2 and TRBJ2-2; TRBD2 might be the D (5 bases). The CDR3 length is 15 residues. Germline V gene lookup returns CDR1 SNHLY and CDR2 FYNNEI. The germline V and J ends were trimmed by 6 bases and 3 bases, with 14 bases remaining between them. The CDR3 loop is CASRGRGPDTGELFF. CDR3 bases: TGTGCCAGCAGGGGTAGAGGGCCGGACACCGGGGAGCTGTTTTTT.

This chain links TRBV2 with TRBJ2-7, with 8 bases that match TRBD2. CDR3 length: 15 residues. V shed 9 bases and J 0 bases; nucleotides not matched to a gene: 10. CDR1 is SNHLY, CDR2 FYNNEI, per germline. Here the CDR3 DNA reads TGTGCCAGTCGCAAGGCGGGGGGTTTCTCCTACGAGCAGTACTTC. It is translated as CASRKAGGFSYEQYF. Looking up the rest from reference TRBV2 and TRBJ2-7 gives the full variable domain: EPEVTQTPSHQVTQMGQEVILRCVPISNHLYFYWYRQILGQKVEFLVSFYNNEISEKSEIFDDQFSVERPDGSNFTLKIRSTKLEDSAMYFCASRKAGGFSYEQYFGPGTRLTVT.

This rearrangement joins TRBV19 to TRBJ1-1, with a weak D call TRBD1 (5 bases). In germline, CDR1 is LNHDA, CDR2 SQIVND (reference sequence). The ends were cut back, 8 bases at V and 10 bases at J, with 14 bases in the middle. This CDR3 contains 11 residues. CDR3 protein: CASDSGTRAFF. DNA for the CDR3: TGTGCCAGTGACTCCGGGACGCGAGCTTTCTTT.

The chain couples TRBV5-6 to TRBJ1-4; D possibly corresponds to TRBD1 (6 bases). Germline V gives CDR1 SGHDT, CDR2 YYEEEE. The CDR3 runs 14 residues. V was pared by 2 bases and J by 8 bases, with 13 bases between. The CDR3 DNA reads as TGTGCCAGCAGCTTTCAACAGGGAGGGGAAAAACTGTTTTTT. Residues: CASSFQQGGEKLFF.

The J gene is TRBJ1-1, the V gene TRBV19, with D tentatively TRBD1 (5 bases). This CDR3 contains 15 residues. V was shortened by 5 bases and J by 1 base, with 14 bases between the two germline ends. CDR1 LNHDA and CDR2 SQIVND come from the germline V gene (reference sequence). CDR3 sequence reads: CASSANTGGNTEAFF. In nucleotides, the CDR3 is TGTGCCAGTAGTGCAAACACCGGGGGGAACACTGAAGCTTTCTTT.

The chain employs TRBV19 and TRBJ1-2, with a weak D call TRBD1 (6 bases). Trimming shortened V by 3 bases and J by 7 bases, and 12 bases separated the two germline ends. Germline assignment: CDR1 LNHDA and CDR2 SQIVND (reference sequence). CDR3 length: 13 residues. The CDR3 DNA sequence: TGTGCCAGTAGTATGAGGGGGAGAGGTGGCTACACCTTC. Its translation is CASSMRGRGGYTF.

This chain joins TRBV7-9 and TRBJ2-5, with D perhaps TRBD1 (6 bases). V lost 2 bases, J lost 4 bases, and 14 bases lay in between. The CDR3 sequence is 15 residues long. Germline CDR1 reads SEHNR; CDR2 reads FQNEAQ (reference sequence). CDR3 DNA sequence: TGTGCCAGCAGCTTAAGGAAGATGGGGGCAGAGACCCAGTACTTC. Amino acid sequence: CASSLRKMGAETQYF.

This chain connects TRBV7-2 to TRBJ2-1; D perhaps matches TRBD2 (5 bases). Trimming pared 4 bases from V and 10 bases from J, leaving 8 bases between. This CDR3 is built from 11 residues. CDR1 and CDR2 (germline): SGHTA, FQGNSA. CDR3 nucleotides: TGTGCCAGCAGCTGGACGGGAGAGCAGTTCTTC. Its translation is CASSWTGEQFF.

This clone was seen only a few times. V usage is TRBV19 and J usage is TRBJ1-1; TRBD1 matches 7 bases. CDR1 LNHDA and CDR2 SQIVND come from the germline V gene (reference sequence). V dropped 1 base and J dropped 0; count of bases not matched to a gene: 5. The CDR3 runs to 16 residues. CDR3: CASSIGAGTVNTEAFF. In DNA, the CDR3 is TGTGCCAGTAGTATAGGGGCCGGGACAGTGAACACTGAAGCTTTCTTT.

The rearrangement joins TRBV18 to TRBJ2-7; 7 bases are shared with TRBD1. CDR1 and CDR2 (germline): KGHSH, LQKENI. The J segment lost 0 bases and the V segment lost 3 bases, leaving 2 bases of the junction unmatched. The CDR3 contains 14 residues. This CDR3 reads CASSPWDSSYEQYF. DNA for the CDR3: TGTGCCAGCTCACCCTGGGACAGCTCCTACGAGCAGTACTTC.

The chain has TRBV6-1 and TRBJ2-3; 9 positions agree with TRBD1. The CDR3 extends over 15 amino acids. CDR1 and CDR2 (germline): MNHNS, SASEGT. V lost 6 bases and J lost 3; bases outside the gene matches: 7. The CDR3 coding sequence is TGTGCCAGCAGGCTACAGGGGGCGCGGACAGATACGCAGTATTTT. Its translation is CASRLQGARTDTQYF.

This clone was detected only a few times. V is TRBV15 and J is TRBJ2-7; D gene ambiguous. This CDR3 is built from 13 residues. The germline CDR1 and CDR2 sequences are LNHNV and YYDKDF (reference sequence). Trimming removed 0 bases at V and 6 bases at J, with 9 bases between. The chain's CDR3 is CATSRESWGEQYV. The DNA of the CDR3 is TGTGCCACCAGCAGAGAGTCTTGGGGCGAGCAGTACGTC.

The chain uses TRBV30 and TRBJ2-5; TRBD2 is a possible D gene (5 bases). The V gene lost 1 base and the J gene lost 5 bases, with 11 bases spanning the gap. The length of the CDR3 is 13 residues. Germline lookup yields CDR1 GTSNPN and CDR2 SVGIG (reference sequence). CDR3 DNA: TGTGCCTGGAGTGGACCCCGAGGGGAGACCCAGTACTTC. This translates into CAWSGPRGETQYF.

This sequence joins TRBV19 and TRBJ2-2, with TRBD1 matching 10 bases. The CDR3 is made up of 15 amino acids. The V gene's germline CDR1 is LNHDA and CDR2 SQIVND (reference sequence). The ends lost 5 bases at V and 6 bases at J; junction bases unmatched: 6. The CDR3 DNA is TGTGCCAGTAGTGGGGACAGGGGTTTCGCCGGGGAGCTGTTTTTT. Amino acids: CASSGDRGFAGELFF. The variable domain in full, completed from reference TRBV19 and TRBJ2-2, reads DGGITQSPKYLFRKEGQNVTLSCEQNLNHDAMYWYRQDPGQGLRLIYYSQIVNDFQKGDIAEGYSVSREKKESFPLTVTSAQKNPTAFYLCASSGDRGFAGELFFGEGSRLTVL.